The clone carrying this T cell receptor (beta chain) was found a few times. Its antigen is currently unknown. The TCR library protocol attached unique molecular identifiers to the individual cDNA molecules. TCRdb used MiXCR to reprocess the 5' RACE reads, holding one entry per CDR3 protein. The repertoire holds tens of thousands of distinct CDR3 sequences, around 4% seen once, with 9% to 10% in the top ten. This sample is part of a study of early T cells in non-severe SARS-CoV-2 infection. The wider study: Sequenced bulk RNA came from whole blood that was unsorted, and chains were unpaired.

Points from the study as a whole: Missing private and CD4 specificities, VDJdb matching favored anti-spike CD8 responses.

The TCR sequence derives from an adult who was a healthcare worker with PCR-confirmed SARS-CoV-2 infection or an uninfected control (not recorded which). Sequenced: whole blood.

Here the CDR3 reads CASSTHNQPQHF. CDR3 in DNA: TGTGCCAGCAGTACCCACAATCAGCCCCAGCATTTT. V gene TRBV6-5 combines with J gene TRBJ1-5; no reliable D call. There are 12 residues in the CDR3. Trimming shortened V by 5 bases and J by 3 bases, and 5 bases separated the two germline ends. Germline V CDR1 and CDR2: MNHEY, SVGAGI.